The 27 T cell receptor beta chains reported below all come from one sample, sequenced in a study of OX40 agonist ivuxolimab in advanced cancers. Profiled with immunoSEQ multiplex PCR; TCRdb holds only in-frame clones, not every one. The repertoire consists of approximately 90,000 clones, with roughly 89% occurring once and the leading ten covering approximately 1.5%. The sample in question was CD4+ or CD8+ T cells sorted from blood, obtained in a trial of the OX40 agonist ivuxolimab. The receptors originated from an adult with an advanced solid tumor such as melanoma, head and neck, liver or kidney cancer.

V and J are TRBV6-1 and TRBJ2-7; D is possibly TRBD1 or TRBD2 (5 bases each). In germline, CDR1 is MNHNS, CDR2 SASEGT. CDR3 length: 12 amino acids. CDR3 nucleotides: TGTGGGGCGAGGGACGAGCCCTACGAGCAGTACTTC. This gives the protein CGARDEPYEQYF.

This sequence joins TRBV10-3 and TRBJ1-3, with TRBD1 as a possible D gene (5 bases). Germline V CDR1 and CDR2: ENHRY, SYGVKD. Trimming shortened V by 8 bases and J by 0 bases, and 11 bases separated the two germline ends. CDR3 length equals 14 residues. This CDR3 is CAIAAGGSGNTIYF. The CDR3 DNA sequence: TGTGCCATCGCGGCCGGGGGCTCTGGAAACACCATATATTTT.

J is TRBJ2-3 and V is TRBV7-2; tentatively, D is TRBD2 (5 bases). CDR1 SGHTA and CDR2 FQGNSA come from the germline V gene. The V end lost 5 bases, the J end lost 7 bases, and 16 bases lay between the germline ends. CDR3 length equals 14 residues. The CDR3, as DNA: TGTGCCAGCAGCGTTGAGCGGTACGGGAATACGCAGTATTTT. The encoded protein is CASSVERYGNTQYF. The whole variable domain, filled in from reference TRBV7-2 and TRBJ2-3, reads GAGVSQSPSNKVTEKGKDVELRCDPISGHTALYWYRQSLGQGLEFLIYFQGNSAPDKSGLPSDRFSAERTGGSVSTLTIQRTQQEDSAVYLCASSVERYGNTQYFGPGTRLTVL.

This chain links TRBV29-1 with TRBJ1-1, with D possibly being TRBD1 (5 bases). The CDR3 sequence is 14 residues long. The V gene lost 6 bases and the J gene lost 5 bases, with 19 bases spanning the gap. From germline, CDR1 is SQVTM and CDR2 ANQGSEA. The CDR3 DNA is TGCAGCGTCGATCCTCACTCAGGGAGGACTGAAGCTTTCTTT. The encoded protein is CSVDPHSGRTEAFF.

CDR3 bases: TGTGCCAGCACTCTGGGGGGCGAGCAGTACTTC. Translating it yields CASTLGGEQYF. The J gene is TRBJ2-7, the V gene TRBV2, with D possibly matching TRBD2 (6 bases). V shed 7 bases and J shed 6 bases, with 10 bases lying between them. CDR1 SNHLY and CDR2 FYNNEI come from the germline V gene. The CDR3 contains 11 residues.

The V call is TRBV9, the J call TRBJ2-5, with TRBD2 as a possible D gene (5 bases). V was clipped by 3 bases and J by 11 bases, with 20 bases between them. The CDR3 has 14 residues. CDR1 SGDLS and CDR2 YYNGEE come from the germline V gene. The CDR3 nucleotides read TGTGCCAGCAGCGAGACCGTCCTCCGGGGAGAGCAGTACTTC. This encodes CASSETVLRGEQYF.

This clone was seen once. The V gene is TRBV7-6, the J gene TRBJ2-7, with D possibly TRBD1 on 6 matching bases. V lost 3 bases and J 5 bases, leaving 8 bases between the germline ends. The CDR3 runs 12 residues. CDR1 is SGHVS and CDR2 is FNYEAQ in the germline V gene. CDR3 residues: CASSFRDNEQYF. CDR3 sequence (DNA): TGTGCCAGCAGCTTCCGGGACAACGAGCAGTACTTC.

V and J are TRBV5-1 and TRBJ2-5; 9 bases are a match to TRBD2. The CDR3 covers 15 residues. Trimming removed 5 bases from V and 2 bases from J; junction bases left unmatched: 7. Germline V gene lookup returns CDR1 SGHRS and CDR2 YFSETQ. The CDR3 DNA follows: TGCGCCAGCAGGATTAGCGGGGGAGGGCAAGAGACCCAGTACTTC. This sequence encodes CASRISGGGQETQYF.

For the CDR3, the DNA is TGTGCCAGCAGCTCAGGACTAGCGGGAGTTCTTGGAGATACGCAGTATTTT. Amino acids: CASSSGLAGVLGDTQYF. The gene calls are TRBV7-2 and TRBJ2-3; 13 bases are a match to TRBD2. The CDR3 consists of 17 residues. Germline V gene sequence: CDR1 SGHTA, CDR2 FQGNSA. V dropped 4 bases and J dropped 5; count of bases not matched to a gene: 9.

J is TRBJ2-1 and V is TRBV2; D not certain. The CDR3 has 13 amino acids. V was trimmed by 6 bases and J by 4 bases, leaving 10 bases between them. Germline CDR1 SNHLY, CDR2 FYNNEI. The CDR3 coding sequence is TGTGCCAGCAGCCGAGAGGAGTACAATGAGCAGTTCTTC. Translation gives CASSREEYNEQFF.

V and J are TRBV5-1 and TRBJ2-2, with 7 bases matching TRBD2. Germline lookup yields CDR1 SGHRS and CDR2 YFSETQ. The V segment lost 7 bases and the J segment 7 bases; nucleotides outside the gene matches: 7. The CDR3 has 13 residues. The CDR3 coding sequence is TGCGCCAGCGTGCGGGGGTCAGACGGGGAGCTGTTTTTT. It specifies CASVRGSDGELFF. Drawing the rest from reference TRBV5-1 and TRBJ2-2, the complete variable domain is KAGVTQTPRYLIKTRGQQVTLSCSPISGHRSVSWYQQTPGQGLQFLFEYFSETQRNKGNFPGRFSGRQFSNSRSEMNVSTLELGDSALYLCASVRGSDGELFFGEGSRLTVL.

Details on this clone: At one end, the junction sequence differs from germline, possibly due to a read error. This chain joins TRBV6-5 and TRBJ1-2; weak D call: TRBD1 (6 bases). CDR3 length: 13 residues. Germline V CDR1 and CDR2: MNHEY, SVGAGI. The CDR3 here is CASSWGPSGARLF. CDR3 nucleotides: TGTGCCAGCAGTTGGGGGCCGTCCGGAGCCCGTCTCTTC.

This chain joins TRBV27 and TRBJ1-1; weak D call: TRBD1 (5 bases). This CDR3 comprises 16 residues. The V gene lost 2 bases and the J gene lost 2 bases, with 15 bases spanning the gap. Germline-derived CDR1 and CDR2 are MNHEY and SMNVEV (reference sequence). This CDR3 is CASSLGTVTRNTEAFF. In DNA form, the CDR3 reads TGTGCCAGCAGTTTAGGGACTGTGACACGTAACACTGAAGCTTTCTTT.

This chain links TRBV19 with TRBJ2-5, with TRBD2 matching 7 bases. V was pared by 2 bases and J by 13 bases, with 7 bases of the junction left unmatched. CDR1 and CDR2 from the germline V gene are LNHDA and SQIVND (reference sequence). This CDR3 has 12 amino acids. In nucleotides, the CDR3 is TGTGCCAGTAGTATATTAGCGGGCCATATGTACTTC. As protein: CASSILAGHMYF.

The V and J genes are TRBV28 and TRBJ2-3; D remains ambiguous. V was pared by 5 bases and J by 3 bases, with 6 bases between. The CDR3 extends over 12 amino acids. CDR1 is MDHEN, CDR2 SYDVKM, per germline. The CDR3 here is CASSPPTDTQYF. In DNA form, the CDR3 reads TGTGCCAGCAGTCCCCCGACAGATACGCAGTATTTT.

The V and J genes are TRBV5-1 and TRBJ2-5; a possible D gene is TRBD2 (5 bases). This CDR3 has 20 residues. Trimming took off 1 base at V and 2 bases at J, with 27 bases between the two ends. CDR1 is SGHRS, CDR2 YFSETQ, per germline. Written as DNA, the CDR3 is TGCGCCAGCAGCTTGACAGATCGGACTCTCCGATCACGTCCACAAGAGACCCAGTACTTC. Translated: CASSLTDRTLRSRPQETQYF. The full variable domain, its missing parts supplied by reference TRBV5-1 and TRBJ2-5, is KAGVTQTPRYLIKTRGQQVTLSCSPISGHRSVSWYQQTPGQGLQFLFEYFSETQRNKGNFPGRFSGRQFSNSRSEMNVSTLELGDSALYLCASSLTDRTLRSRPQETQYFGPGTRLLVL.

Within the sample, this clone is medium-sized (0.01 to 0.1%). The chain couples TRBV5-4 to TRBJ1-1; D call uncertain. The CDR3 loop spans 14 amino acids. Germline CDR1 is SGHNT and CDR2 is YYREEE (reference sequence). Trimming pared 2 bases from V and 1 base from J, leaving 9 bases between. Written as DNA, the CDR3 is TGTGCCAGCAGCTTCTCGACGGGGAACACTGAAGCTTTCTTT. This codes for CASSFSTGNTEAFF. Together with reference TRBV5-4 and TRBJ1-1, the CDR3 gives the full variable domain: ETGVTQSPTHLIKTRGQQVTLRCSSQSGHNTVSWYQQALGQGPQFIFQYYREEENGRGNFPPRFSGLQFPNYSSELNVNALELDDSALYLCASSFSTGNTEAFFGQGTRLTVV.

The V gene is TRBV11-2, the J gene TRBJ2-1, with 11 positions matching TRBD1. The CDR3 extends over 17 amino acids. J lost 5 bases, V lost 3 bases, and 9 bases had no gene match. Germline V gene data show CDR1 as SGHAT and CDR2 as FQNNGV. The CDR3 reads CASSFAVGTGGNNEQFF. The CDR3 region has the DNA TGTGCCAGCAGCTTCGCTGTCGGGACAGGGGGGAACAATGAGCAGTTCTTC.

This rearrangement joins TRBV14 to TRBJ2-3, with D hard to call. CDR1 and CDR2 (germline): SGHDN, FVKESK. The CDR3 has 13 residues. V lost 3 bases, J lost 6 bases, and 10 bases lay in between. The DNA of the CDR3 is TGTGCCAGCAGCCAGCCCCCATACGATACGCAGTATTTT. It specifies CASSQPPYDTQYF.

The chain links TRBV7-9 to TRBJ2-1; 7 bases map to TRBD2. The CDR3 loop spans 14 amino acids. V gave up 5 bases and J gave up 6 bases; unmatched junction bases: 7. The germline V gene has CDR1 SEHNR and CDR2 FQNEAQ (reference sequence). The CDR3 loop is CASSPMLAVNEQFF. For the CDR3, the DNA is TGTGCCAGCAGCCCTATGCTAGCGGTCAATGAGCAGTTCTTC.

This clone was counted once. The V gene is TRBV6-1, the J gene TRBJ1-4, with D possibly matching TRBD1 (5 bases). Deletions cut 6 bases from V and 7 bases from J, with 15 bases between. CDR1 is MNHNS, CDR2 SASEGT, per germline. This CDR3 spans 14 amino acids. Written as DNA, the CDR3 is TGTGCCAGCAGGCGGGGGAGGTTAGGTGAAAAACTGTTTTTT. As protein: CASRRGRLGEKLFF.

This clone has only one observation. This CDR3 reads CASSKPGQGRSSLHF. CDR3 sequence (DNA): TGTGCCAGCAGCAAACCGGGACAGGGGAGGTCATCCCTCCACTTT. This rearrangement joins TRBV6-6 to TRBJ1-6; 10 bases match TRBD1. Trimming took 6 bases from V and 14 from J; bases not matched to a gene: 13. CDR1 is MNHNY, CDR2 SVGAGI, per germline (reference sequence). CDR3 length equals 15 residues.

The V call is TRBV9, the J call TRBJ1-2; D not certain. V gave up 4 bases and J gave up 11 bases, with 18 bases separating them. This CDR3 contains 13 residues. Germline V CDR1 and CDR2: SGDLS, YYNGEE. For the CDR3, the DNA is TGTGCCAGCAGCCAACAGTCGTTCCGGGCTTACACCTTC. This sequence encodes CASSQQSFRAYTF.

Here the CDR3 reads CASSPERTYGYTF. DNA for the CDR3: TGTGCCAGCAGCCCAGAACGTACCTATGGCTACACCTTC. This chain links TRBV6-1 with TRBJ1-2, with D uncertain. V dropped 6 bases and J dropped 4 bases, with 12 bases sitting between them. CDR1 and CDR2 from the germline V gene are MNHNS and SASEGT. The length of the CDR3 is 13 residues.

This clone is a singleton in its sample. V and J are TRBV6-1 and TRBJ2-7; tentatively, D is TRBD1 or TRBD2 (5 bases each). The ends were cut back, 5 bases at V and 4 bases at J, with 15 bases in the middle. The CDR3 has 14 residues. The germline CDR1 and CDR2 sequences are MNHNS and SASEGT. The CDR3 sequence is CASSYTRVAYEQYF. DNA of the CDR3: TGTGCCAGCAGTTATACCAGGGTAGCGTACGAGCAGTACTTC.

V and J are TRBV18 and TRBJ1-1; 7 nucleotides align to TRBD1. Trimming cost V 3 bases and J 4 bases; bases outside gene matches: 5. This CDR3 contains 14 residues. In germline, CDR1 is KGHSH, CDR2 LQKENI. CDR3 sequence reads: CASSPEWDSTEAFF. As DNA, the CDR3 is TGTGCCAGCTCACCTGAATGGGACAGCACTGAAGCTTTCTTT.

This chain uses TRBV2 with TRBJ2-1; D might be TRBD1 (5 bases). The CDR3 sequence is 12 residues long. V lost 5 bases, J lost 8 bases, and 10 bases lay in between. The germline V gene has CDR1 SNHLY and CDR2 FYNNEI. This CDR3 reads CASSRKGYEQFF. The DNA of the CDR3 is TGTGCCAGCAGTCGAAAGGGGTATGAGCAGTTCTTC.